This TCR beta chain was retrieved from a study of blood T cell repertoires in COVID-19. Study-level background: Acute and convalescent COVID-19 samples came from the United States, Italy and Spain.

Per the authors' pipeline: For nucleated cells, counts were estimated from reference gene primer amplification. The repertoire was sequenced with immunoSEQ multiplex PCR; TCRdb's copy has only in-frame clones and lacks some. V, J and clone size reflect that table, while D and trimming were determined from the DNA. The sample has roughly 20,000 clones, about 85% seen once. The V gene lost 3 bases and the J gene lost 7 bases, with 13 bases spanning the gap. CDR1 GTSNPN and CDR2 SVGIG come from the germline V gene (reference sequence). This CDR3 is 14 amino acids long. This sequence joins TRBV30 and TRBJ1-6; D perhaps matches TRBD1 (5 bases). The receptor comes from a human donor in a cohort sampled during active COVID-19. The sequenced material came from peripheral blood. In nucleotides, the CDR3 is TGTGCCTGGAGAAGGGACTTAACGAATTCACCCCTCCACTTT. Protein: CAWRRDLTNSPLHF.